This record concerns one TCR beta chain sequence. Per the authors' pipeline: Amplification of reference gene primers provided the estimated nucleated cell counts. Generated by immunoSEQ multiplex PCR, the TCRdb table keeps only in-frame clones and is missing some. Clonal size and the V and J genes are those of that table, whereas D and trimming came from the DNA. The top ten clones hold approximately 4% of a sample with a few hundred thousand clones, roughly 90% of them seen once. The data are from a study of blood T cell repertoires in COVID-19. In the study overall: Acute and convalescent COVID-19 samples came from the United States, Italy and Spain.

Germline-derived CDR1 and CDR2 are SGHAT and FQNNGV. The germline V and J ends were trimmed by 5 bases and 9 bases, with 17 bases remaining between them. The CDR3 spans 14 residues. Sequences were obtained from peripheral blood. The chain links TRBV11-2 to TRBJ2-1; tentative D call: TRBD1 (5 bases). This clonotype originated in a woman aged 50 to 60 with active or convalescent COVID-19. The CDR3: CASSPGHSRVEQFF. DNA of the CDR3: TGTGCCAGCAGCCCAGGACACTCAAGGGTTGAGCAGTTCTTC.